This T cell receptor beta chain comes out of a study of T cell responses to AZD1222 COVID-19 vaccine. The study's findings and limits: Distributed over spike, vaccine-associated CD4 TCRs predominated at 160-218 and 743-854. Donors skewed white British and female; clonal diversity was possibly underestimated. The peak T cell response came first, and repertoires were sampled only after it. As reported, nearly half of all spike-specific TCRs target variant regions that are unmutated.

This clone occurred a few times. Its antigen remains unknown. Assay used: immunoSEQ multiplex PCR; TCRdb lists only in-frame clones, some missing. The sample records 90,000 or so clones, about 89% being singletons. Germline V gene data show CDR1 as SQVTM and CDR2 as ANQGSEA. The CDR3 loop spans 11 amino acids. V was trimmed by 4 bases and J by 13 bases, leaving 16 bases between them. The TCR originated in an adult who received the AZD1222 COVID-19 vaccine. The rearrangement uses TRBV29-1 and TRBJ1-2; D possibly corresponds to TRBD1 (6 bases). Sequences were derived from peripheral blood, sampled 28 days after the second AZD1222 dose. CDR3 amino acids: CSVGPGHLPTF. CDR3 bases: TGCAGCGTTGGACCGGGACATCTGCCCACCTTC.